These 22 T cell receptor beta chains were sequenced from one sample in a study of OX40 agonist ivuxolimab in advanced cancers. Assay used: immunoSEQ multiplex PCR; TCRdb lists only in-frame clones, some missing. Among 85,000 to 90,000 clones listed, approximately 85% were seen once. The sample here was CD4+ or CD8+ T cells sorted from blood, taken in a trial of the OX40 agonist ivuxolimab. The origin of the receptors is an adult with an advanced solid tumor such as melanoma, head and neck, liver or kidney cancer.

The genes are TRBV11-1 and TRBJ2-2; TRBD1 matches 9 bases. This CDR3 region has 16 residues. V shed 1 base and J 4 bases; nucleotides not matched to a gene: 4. Per germline, CDR1 SGHAT and CDR2 FQDESV (reference sequence). The CDR3 nucleotides are TGTGCCAGCAGCTTAGATGCACAGGGGGCCACCGGGGAGCTGTTTTTT. This translates into CASSLDAQGATGELFF.

This chain connects TRBV19 to TRBJ2-1, with TRBD2 matching 8 bases. J gave up 5 bases and V 1 base, and 4 bases lay outside the gene matches. Germline CDR1 reads LNHDA; CDR2 reads SQIVND (reference sequence). The CDR3 runs to 15 residues. The CDR3 region is CASSIAGGPNNEQFF. DNA for the CDR3: TGTGCCAGTAGTATAGCGGGAGGGCCTAACAATGAGCAGTTCTTC.

The count of this clone is one. The rearrangement joins TRBV5-6 to TRBJ2-7; D possibly matches TRBD1 or TRBD2 (6 bases each). Germline CDR1 is SGHDT and CDR2 is YYEEEE. The V end lost 0 bases, the J end lost 3 bases, and 13 bases lay between the germline ends. The length of the CDR3 is 15 residues. The CDR3 DNA reads as TGTGCCAGCAGCTTGGGGTACGGGGGCTACTACGAGCAGTACGTC. Encoded protein: CASSLGYGGYYEQYV.

The V gene is TRBV20-1, the J gene TRBJ2-1; the match to TRBD2 covers 7 bases. In germline, CDR1 is DFQATT, CDR2 SNEGSKA (reference sequence). This CDR3 spans 11 amino acids. Trimming at V came to 5 bases and at J to 10 bases, leaving 5 bases not matched to a gene. The CDR3 nucleotides read TGCAGTGCTCTAGCGGTGGGGGAGCAGTTCTTC. It is translated as CSALAVGEQFF.

The chain employs TRBV28 and TRBJ2-2, with D possibly being TRBD1 or TRBD2 (5 bases each). Germline CDR1 is MDHEN and CDR2 is SYDVKM. The CDR3 extends over 16 amino acids. Trimming took off 7 bases at V and 1 base at J, with 16 bases between the two ends. CDR3 nucleotide sequence: TGTGCCAGCAACCTGGAAGGGACGGGGAACACCGGGGAGCTGTTTTTT. It yields the protein CASNLEGTGNTGELFF.

This chain connects TRBV18 to TRBJ2-7; 7 bases fit TRBD2. The CDR3 consists of 14 residues. From germline, CDR1 is KGHSH and CDR2 LQKENI. V shed 4 bases, J shed 2 bases, and the junction held 5 bases outside the gene matches. Here the CDR3 reads CASSRTSETYEQYF. CDR3 nucleotides: TGTGCCAGCTCACGTACTAGCGAGACCTACGAGCAGTACTTC.

The V and J genes are TRBV5-1 and TRBJ2-1; D gene ambiguous. In germline, CDR1 is SGHRS, CDR2 YFSETQ. CDR3 length equals 14 residues. The V and J ends lost 0 bases and 0 bases respectively, with 4 bases between them. The CDR3: CASSLAHSYNEQFF. Here the CDR3 DNA reads TGCGCCAGCAGCTTGGCCCACTCCTACAATGAGCAGTTCTTC.

This sequence joins TRBV14 and TRBJ2-7; D might be TRBD2 (6 bases). CDR3 length: 14 residues. The germline gives CDR1 SGHDN, CDR2 FVKESK. Deletions cut 4 bases from V and 7 bases from J, with 17 bases between. CDR3 protein: CASSPNPGAREQYF. The CDR3 DNA follows: TGTGCCAGCAGCCCGAACCCGGGAGCTCGGGAGCAGTACTTC.

The genes are TRBV7-9 and TRBJ1-1; D is ambiguous. The ends were cut back, 7 bases at V and 0 bases at J, with 12 bases in the middle. This CDR3 comprises 14 residues. Germline V gene data show CDR1 as SEHNR and CDR2 as FQNEAQ (reference sequence). DNA for the CDR3: TGTGCCAGCACCTTCTCCGGATTGAACACTGAAGCTTTCTTT. This translates into CASTFSGLNTEAFF.

This clone was recorded only once. This rearrangement joins TRBV29-1 to TRBJ2-1, with 8 bases lining up with TRBD1. V was clipped by 6 bases and J by 1 base; unmatched bases: 8. Germline CDR1 and CDR2: SQVTM and ANQGSEA. The CDR3 has 15 amino acids. CDR3 coding DNA: TGCAGCGTCCAGGGGGCCCCACGGTCCTACAATGAGCAGTTCTTC. It translates to CSVQGAPRSYNEQFF.

V usage is TRBV7-3 and J usage is TRBJ2-7; weak D call: TRBD1 (5 bases). V was trimmed by 1 base and J by 7 bases, leaving 11 bases between them. The germline gives CDR1 SGHTA, CDR2 FQGTGA. The CDR3 spans 13 residues. The CDR3 sequence is CASSLIRVGEQYF. The CDR3 DNA is TGTGCCAGCAGCTTAATCAGGGTGGGGGAGCAGTACTTC. Drawing the rest from reference TRBV7-3 and TRBJ2-7, the complete variable domain is GAGVSQTPSNKVTEKGKYVELRCDPISGHTALYWYRQSLGQGPEFLIYFQGTGAADDSGLPNDRFFAVRPEGSVSTLKIQRTERGDSAVYLCASSLIRVGEQYFGPGTRLTVT.

J is TRBJ2-3 and V is TRBV5-5, with D hard to call. Per the germline V gene, CDR1 is SGHKS and CDR2 is YYEKEE (reference sequence). The CDR3 has 13 residues. The V end lost 2 bases, the J end lost 8 bases, and 12 bases lay between the germline ends. The CDR3 sequence: CASSFLPVGTQYF. As DNA, the CDR3 is TGTGCCAGCAGCTTTCTCCCCGTCGGTACGCAGTATTTT.

The chain uses TRBV2 and TRBJ2-3; TRBD2 agrees at 11 bases. Per germline, CDR1 SNHLY and CDR2 FYNNEI. V lost 1 base to trimming and J lost 3 bases; unmatched junction nucleotides: 6. This CDR3 spans 17 amino acids. The CDR3 sequence is CASSEERSGGGTDTQYF. CDR3 in DNA: TGTGCCAGCAGTGAAGAACGTAGCGGGGGGGGTACAGATACGCAGTATTTT.

The chain has TRBV18 and TRBJ2-7; 14 bases are shared with TRBD2. Germline V gives CDR1 KGHSH, CDR2 LQKENI. This CDR3 is built from 17 residues. The J segment lost 0 bases and the V segment lost 8 bases, leaving 9 bases of the junction unmatched. The CDR3 DNA is TGTGCCAGCCGCGGACTAGCGGGAGGTACCAGCTCCTACGAGCAGTACTTC. Translation gives CASRGLAGGTSSYEQYF.

The rearrangement uses TRBV9 and TRBJ2-1, with 7 nucleotides matching TRBD1. J was trimmed by 3 bases and V by 0 bases; bases with no gene match: 6. This CDR3 is 16 amino acids long. CDR1 is SGDLS and CDR2 is YYNGEE in the germline V gene. CDR3 in DNA: TGTGCCAGCAGCGTAGGGAGGACAGGTGGCTACAATGAGCAGTTCTTC. It encodes CASSVGRTGGYNEQFF.

The chain employs TRBV7-2 and TRBJ2-3; 10 bases map to TRBD2. This CDR3 is 12 amino acids long. CDR1 is SGHTA, CDR2 FQGNSA, per germline. The J segment lost 9 bases and the V segment lost 5 bases, leaving 2 bases of the junction unmatched. The CDR3 DNA reads TGTGCCAGCAGCGAACTAGCGGGAACGCAGTATTTT. Translated, it gives CASSELAGTQYF.

This clone was seen a single time. The chain employs TRBV9 and TRBJ2-7; 8 bases fit TRBD2. This CDR3 is 17 amino acids long. Germline assignment: CDR1 SGDLS and CDR2 YYNGEE. The J segment lost 3 bases and the V segment lost 5 bases, leaving 16 bases of the junction unmatched. CDR3 sequence: CASSKSGSSREFYEQYF. The CDR3 DNA reads TGTGCCAGCAGTAAAAGCGGGAGCTCACGAGAGTTCTACGAGCAGTACTTC.

This clone has a handful of counts. The chain recombines TRBV2 with TRBJ2-7; D call uncertain. CDR1 is SNHLY, CDR2 FYNNEI, per germline. The CDR3 has 13 amino acids. V lost 5 bases to trimming and J lost 4 bases, with 12 bases between them. Here the CDR3 DNA reads TGTGCCAGCAGTCGGGTGGAAGAGTACGAGCAGTACTTC. It translates to CASSRVEEYEQYF.

The chain couples TRBV4-1 to TRBJ2-5, with 8 bases aligning to TRBD2. The V and J ends lost 0 bases and 3 bases, in that order; junction bases with no gene match: 6. Germline loops: CDR1 MGHRA, CDR2 YSYEKL. The CDR3 covers 16 residues. The CDR3: CASSQDTAGGKETQYF. The CDR3 DNA reads TGCGCCAGCAGCCAAGATACGGCGGGGGGTAAAGAGACCCAGTACTTC.

The rearrangement uses TRBV6-1 and TRBJ2-7, with D possibly TRBD1 on 6 matching bases. V was cut by 6 bases and J by 1 base, with 13 bases left in between. The CDR3 has 14 amino acids. CDR1 and CDR2 from the germline V gene are MNHNS and SASEGT. The CDR3 DNA reads TGTGCCAGCAGAATGAAACAGGGTTCCTACGAGCAGTACGTC. The encoded protein is CASRMKQGSYEQYV.

This chain connects TRBV4-3 to TRBJ2-5, with TRBD1 matching 7 bases. The CDR3 sequence is 15 residues long. Germline CDR1 is LGHNA and CDR2 is YSLEER. V lost 4 bases to trimming and J lost 1 base; unmatched junction nucleotides: 6. The DNA of the CDR3 is TGCGCCAGCAGCCGCGGACAGGTAACCCAAGAGACCCAGTACTTC. It is translated as CASSRGQVTQETQYF.

The chain combines TRBV10-3 with TRBJ1-2; tentatively, D is TRBD1 (5 bases). Germline CDR1 and CDR2: ENHRY and SYGVKD. The CDR3 has 15 residues. V lost 4 bases to trimming and J lost 1 base, with 13 bases between them. The CDR3 DNA follows: TGTGCCATCAGTGCGGTGGGGGGGGATAACTATGGCTACACCTTC. Its protein is CAISAVGGDNYGYTF.